These 14 T cell receptor beta chains originate from one sample sequenced in a study of blood T cell repertoires in COVID-19. Some clones are missing from TCRdb's copy, which holds only in-frame ones; the method was immunoSEQ multiplex PCR. The table records about 480,000 clones, about 91% of them present only once. Sequences were obtained from peripheral blood. The receptors were gathered from a man aged 18-30 years with COVID-19, enrolled during active disease.

This clone was seen once. The chain carries TRBV7-9 and TRBJ2-3; D unresolved. Per germline, CDR1 SEHNR and CDR2 FQNEAQ (reference sequence). V was pared by 3 bases and J by 1 base, with 11 bases between. The CDR3 spans 15 residues. Here the CDR3 DNA reads TGTGCCAGCAGCTTTGACCCCCAGGGCACAGATACGCAGTATTTT. It is translated as CASSFDPQGTDTQYF.

The chain links TRBV19 to TRBJ2-7; TRBD2 is a possible D gene (6 bases). CDR3 length: 14 residues. CDR1 and CDR2 from the germline V gene are LNHDA and SQIVND (reference sequence). V was cut by 5 bases and J by 2 bases, with 13 bases left in between. This CDR3 is CASSSFGGAYEQYF. CDR3 bases: TGTGCCAGTAGTTCTTTTGGCGGGGCCTACGAGCAGTACTTC. Looking up the rest from reference TRBV19 and TRBJ2-7 gives the full variable domain: DGGITQSPKYLFRKEGQNVTLSCEQNLNHDAMYWYRQDPGQGLRLIYYSQIVNDFQKGDIAEGYSVSREKKESFPLTVTSAQKNPTAFYLCASSSFGGAYEQYFGPGTRLTVT.

The chain joins TRBV18 to TRBJ2-7; 8 positions match TRBD2. CDR1 KGHSH and CDR2 LQKENI come from the germline V gene. CDR3 length equals 15 residues. J lost 6 bases, V lost 0 bases, and 7 bases had no gene match. The CDR3 nucleotides read TGTGCCAGCTCACCACCAGGGACTAGGAGAACCGAGCAGTACTTC. This translates into CASSPPGTRRTEQYF.

The gene calls are TRBV10-3 and TRBJ1-2; 12 bases match TRBD1. Looked up from germline, CDR1 is ENHRY and CDR2 is SYGVKD. This CDR3 has 15 amino acids. The junction had 14 bases not matched to a gene; V was cut back by 10 bases and J by 8 bases. In DNA, the CDR3 is TGTGCCACCTCCCCGCGGGACAGGGGGCTGAGGGGCTACACCTTC. Amino acids: CATSPRDRGLRGYTF.

V and J are TRBV6-2 or TRBV6-3 and TRBJ1-5, with D possibly matching TRBD1 (6 bases). CDR3 length: 16 residues. V was cut by 3 bases and J by 4 bases, with 16 bases left in between. Germline CDR1 and CDR2: MNHEY and SVGEGT. CDR3 coding DNA: TGTGCCAGCAGTTATGTAGGGGGAAAGAGGAATCAGCCCCAGCATTTT. Its translation is CASSYVGGKRNQPQHF.

V and J are TRBV2 and TRBJ2-2; perhaps TRBD2 as D (6 bases). This CDR3 comprises 15 residues. V was shortened by 8 bases and J by 5 bases, with 18 bases between the two germline ends. Germline V lookup: CDR1 SNHLY, CDR2 FYNNEI. The CDR3 DNA sequence: TGTGCCAGCCACGCTGGGCTAAGCGGGACCGGGGAGCTGTTTTTT. Translation: CASHAGLSGTGELFF.

The chain couples TRBV9 to TRBJ2-5; D gene unclear. V was pared by 4 bases and J by 1 base, with 8 bases between. The germline gives CDR1 SGDLS, CDR2 YYNGEE. The CDR3 extends over 13 amino acids. Written as DNA, the CDR3 is TGTGCCAGCAGCATGGCCCCCCAAGAGACCCAGTACTTC. It is translated as CASSMAPQETQYF.

The V call is TRBV18, the J call TRBJ1-2; 8 bases map to TRBD1. CDR1 KGHSH and CDR2 LQKENI come from the germline V gene. V gave up 3 bases and J gave up 4 bases; unmatched junction bases: 7. The CDR3 has 15 amino acids. The CDR3: CASSPSDREGYGYTF. As DNA, the CDR3 is TGTGCCAGCTCACCGTCGGACAGGGAGGGCTATGGCTACACCTTC.

This chain uses TRBV7-2 with TRBJ2-3; TRBD2 matches 9 bases. This CDR3 is 16 amino acids long. Unmatched junction bases numbered 1, after V lost 0 bases and J lost 0 bases. The V gene's germline CDR1 is SGHTA and CDR2 FQGNSA. CDR3 in DNA: TGTGCCAGCAGCTTAGCGACTAGCGGTAGCACAGATACGCAGTATTTT. The encoded protein is CASSLATSGSTDTQYF.

A single count supports this clone. V is TRBV4-1 and J is TRBJ2-5; maybe TRBD1 (5 bases). The CDR3 has 14 residues. CDR1 is MGHRA and CDR2 is YSYEKL in the germline V gene. V lost 1 base and J 5 bases, leaving 11 bases between the germline ends. The CDR3 region is CASSQAGFGETQYF. As DNA, the CDR3 is TGCGCCAGCAGCCAAGCAGGGTTTGGGGAGACCCAGTACTTC.

This chain uses TRBV3-1 (or the pseudogene TRBV3-2) with TRBJ2-3, with 7 positions matching TRBD2. This CDR3 is built from 16 residues. Germline trimming cut 1 base from V and 0 bases from J; bases unmatched to any gene: 4. Germline CDR1 reads LGHDT; CDR2 reads YNNKEL (reference sequence). The CDR3 spells CASSQGGGDSTDTQYF. CDR3 in DNA: TGTGCCAGCAGCCAAGGGGGAGGGGATAGCACAGATACGCAGTATTTT.

The chain recombines TRBV10-1 with TRBJ2-7, with a possible D match to TRBD2 (5 bases). V was pared by 4 bases and J by 7 bases, with 8 bases between. In germline, CDR1 is WNHNN, CDR2 SYGVQD (reference sequence). The CDR3 length is 11 residues. CDR3 sequence: CASSAPGEQYF. The DNA for the CDR3 is TGCGCCAGCAGTGCCCCGGGGGAGCAGTACTTC.

This clone appeared once. This chain joins TRBV11-2 and TRBJ1-1; 10 positions match TRBD1. The V gene's germline CDR1 is SGHAT and CDR2 FQNNGV. Trimming at V came to 5 bases and at J to 5 bases, leaving 8 bases not matched to a gene. The length of the CDR3 is 15 residues. The CDR3 loop is CASSERQGAETEAFF. The CDR3 DNA is TGTGCCAGCAGCGAAAGACAGGGGGCAGAGACTGAAGCTTTCTTT.

The sample holds one count of this clone. The chain carries TRBV2 and TRBJ2-7, with TRBD2 as a possible D gene (5 bases). There are 13 residues in the CDR3. V was pared by 3 bases and J by 7 bases, with 13 bases between. Germline V gives CDR1 SNHLY, CDR2 FYNNEI. The CDR3, as DNA: TGTGCCAGCAGTGAGCGTCGGACGGGGGAGCAGTACTTC. This sequence encodes CASSERRTGEQYF.